This is a list of T cell receptor beta chains from one sample in a study of cytomegalovirus exposure and HLA in healthy donors. Clones were sequenced by immunoSEQ multiplex PCR, and TCRdb holds only the in-frame ones, with some missing. This sample has over 100,000 clones, with around 80% found just once. Material: PBMCs. The source of these receptors is a man aged 30 to 45 in good health and CMV-seronegative. The CDR3 runs from the conserved cysteine through the conserved F or W. The order of the fields is CDR3 protein, V gene, D gene. A D gene is named only where the DNA matches it firmly.

CDR3aa: CASSLAHTPYEQYF
v_gene: TRBV5-4
d_gene: .

CDR3aa: CASSLSLQGAGTDTQYF
v_gene: TRBV5-1
d_gene: TRBD1

CDR3aa: CASSLHRVGYEQYF
v_gene: TRBV13
d_gene: .

CDR3aa: CASSLDTGSHEQYF
v_gene: TRBV7-9
d_gene: .

CDR3aa: CASSLQGAQGAFF
v_gene: TRBV5-1
d_gene: TRBD1

CDR3aa: CASSLGTGGHGYTF
v_gene: TRBV7-9
d_gene: TRBD1

CDR3aa: CASSLQDGKNIQYF
v_gene: TRBV5-4
d_gene: .

CDR3aa: CASSPGDRVYEQYF
v_gene: TRBV5-4
d_gene: TRBD1

CDR3aa: CASGLAETGTYGYTF
v_gene: TRBV12-5
d_gene: TRBD1

CDR3aa: CASSRPGLSNTGELFF
v_gene: TRBV28
d_gene: TRBD2

CDR3aa: CASRINPGTANTGELFF
v_gene: TRBV2
d_gene: TRBD1

CDR3aa: CASSLSQSVGELFF
v_gene: TRBV7-9
d_gene: .

CDR3aa: CASSLLKSGRARGETQYF
v_gene: TRBV27
d_gene: TRBD2

CDR3aa: CASSQDSGGDQPQHF
v_gene: TRBV4-2
d_gene: .

CDR3aa: CASSQGEWSEQFF
v_gene: TRBV4-2
d_gene: .

CDR3aa: CASSPSHITDTQYF
v_gene: TRBV6-4
d_gene: .

CDR3aa: CASSSSGSGYGYTF
v_gene: TRBV5-1
d_gene: .

CDR3aa: CASSLKGRPPSPLHF
v_gene: TRBV7-2
d_gene: .

CDR3aa: CASSDSMASSDTQYF
v_gene: TRBV6-4
d_gene: .

CDR3aa: CASSPRRGKYNEQFF
v_gene: TRBV28
d_gene: .

CDR3aa: CTAILAHEQFF
v_gene: TRBV29-1
d_gene: .

CDR3aa: CASSPRGGTNTGELFF
v_gene: TRBV18
d_gene: TRBD2

CDR3aa: CASRRTSGGYTF
v_gene: TRBV6-5
d_gene: .

CDR3aa: CASSSRGIYEQYF
v_gene: TRBV27
d_gene: .

CDR3aa: CASRPRSGFGYGYTF
v_gene: TRBV27
d_gene: .

CDR3aa: CASSSRTGGNQPQHF
v_gene: TRBV5-6
d_gene: TRBD1

CDR3aa: CASQGNTEAFF
v_gene: TRBV2
d_gene: .

CDR3aa: CASSLSSRGVSTDTQYF
v_gene: TRBV13
d_gene: TRBD2

CDR3aa: CASSLPGQGREKLFF
v_gene: TRBV7-9
d_gene: TRBD1

CDR3aa: CASPWGELAEYPYEQYF
v_gene: TRBV27
d_gene: TRBD2

CDR3aa: CASSPGQGADEQFF
v_gene: TRBV5-1
d_gene: TRBD1

CDR3aa: CASASTPGLAGALTDTQYF
v_gene: TRBV5-1
d_gene: TRBD2

CDR3aa: CASSPLRSTGGYTF
v_gene: TRBV11-1
d_gene: .

CDR3aa: CASSQPTSGSTYEQYF
v_gene: TRBV4-2
d_gene: TRBD2

CDR3aa: CASSGLPPRLQPQHF
v_gene: TRBV6-6
d_gene: .